These T cell receptor beta chains were read from a single sample in a study of blood T cells in healthy people across ages. A single record per CDR3 protein comes from TCRdb applying MiXCR to the 5' RACE reads. The data hold hundreds of thousands of distinct CDR3 sequences, with roughly three fifths observed a single time. Input material: blood. The receptors originated from a man aged 35-49 years in good health. The conserved cysteine and the conserved F or W are not part of the CDR3 here. The D gene is left open where the match is weak. Size is stated for part of the rows, as once, few or many counts, or as a class when the clone is expanded.

v_call d_call clone_size cdr3_aa
TRBV6-2/TRBV6-3 TRBD1 once ASSVPRDRETQY
TRBV7-2 TRBD1 - ASSLDRGLAQPQH
TRBV24-1 - - ATMGAPGNEQF
TRBV12-3/TRBV12-4 TRBD1 - ASSFTRGRNQPQH
TRBV6-2/TRBV6-3 - - ASCSADWQETQY
TRBV6-1 - - ASSRALAQETQF
TRBV2 - - ASLGGVRGNAEQY
TRBV20-1 - - SARDAPIGNSPLH
TRBV12-5 - - ASGFGLSGSYNEQF
TRBV20-1 - - SARHRDPQVDSPLH
TRBV12-3/TRBV12-4 TRBD2 - ASSLSGRRNEQF
TRBV7-9 - - ASSPGGETNYGYT
TRBV13 - - ASAIGRETQY
TRBV5-8 TRBD2 - ASSPTSGRQY
TRBV7-9 - - ASSSPDWSYNEQF
TRBV20-1 - once SASRWGEDEQF
TRBV6-2/TRBV6-3 TRBD1 - ASSKVDRVAKNIQY
TRBV14 TRBD1 - ASSRYRGSTDTQY
TRBV7-6 - - ASSFGGANNSPLH
TRBV28 TRBD1 once ASSSQGGGSYGYT
TRBV15 TRBD2 - ATSPGGYEQY
TRBV27 - few ASSPWAGDQPQH
TRBV7-9 TRBD2 - ASSLIEGPGGEQY
TRBV7-6 TRBD2 - ASSRGLAGGDGANVLT
TRBV27 - - ASSFWASGANVLT
TRBV4-3 - few ASSQDMTPKRY
TRBV2 - - ASSVKVGVEQY
TRBV5-1 TRBD1 - ASSFRQGAGTEAF
TRBV12-3/TRBV12-4 TRBD2 - ASSFPAAGGFYEQY
TRBV20-1 - - SASGGSSDEQF
TRBV9 TRBD2 few ASSVGTSGRSGEQY
TRBV15 - - ATSRDHGDEAF
TRBV20-1 - - SARRSLADYYEQY
TRBV28 - few ASSSYLENTEAF
TRBV5-1 TRBD1 - ASRGTGAWTGELF
TRBV28 TRBD1 - ASSGGGQGAYGYT